The T cell receptor (beta chain) under discussion was sequenced for a study of cytomegalovirus exposure and HLA in healthy donors. Study-level findings and limits: According to a later analysis, TCR clusters from the first cohort tended to co-occur in the approximately 130 validation repertoires. Among the CMV-associated chains, a few were confirmed in vitro as specific for CMV antigens.

This clone came up a few times. Its specificity is not known. Assay used: immunoSEQ multiplex PCR; TCRdb lists only in-frame clones, some missing. The repertoire includes about 150,000 clones, 70% to 90% of them detected once, and 2% to 2.5% sits in the top ten. Separation from the approximately 720-subject first cohort characterized the roughly 120-subject validation cohort, to which the donors belonged. The V gene's germline CDR1 is LNHDA and CDR2 SQIVND (reference sequence). The CDR3 runs to 15 residues. The ends were cut back, 3 bases at V and 6 bases at J, with 15 bases in the middle. This chain connects TRBV19 to TRBJ1-5, with D unclear. The sequenced material came from PBMCs. This clonotype was obtained from a human donor in good health. CDR3 protein: CASSISARRLQPQHF. The CDR3, as DNA: TGTGCCAGTAGTATCAGTGCCAGGAGGCTTCAGCCCCAGCATTTT.